This T cell receptor (beta chain) came from a study of post-analysis software for immune sequencing data (dated by TCRdb to between 2015 and 2017). About the investigation overall: Relapsing-remitting, secondary progressive and progressive-relapsing multiple sclerosis were recorded as disease courses, and subtype annotation was lacking for some patients. Patient repertoires were compared against about a dozen previously published healthy control repertoires from donors aged about 6 to 26 years. A subset of samples was prepared in parallel using single-end sample barcoding, then pooled and co-amplified after Illumina adapter ligation.

TCR beta repertoires were profiled from peripheral blood of roughly 13 young patients with multiple sclerosis to demonstrate the VDJtools post-analysis software. The patients with multiple sclerosis were children and adolescents between roughly 6 and 17 years of age. The CDR3 sequence holds 11 residues, the cysteine and phenylalanine included. The sequence is cut down to CDR3 DNA, 33 bases in frame from base 1. CDR1 and CDR2 were assigned from the germline V gene as SGHRS and YFSETQ. V is reduced by 5 bases and J by 8 bases, leaving a spacing of 8 bases between them. The paper as a whole reports these results and caveats: Normalized Chao1 diversity was significantly lower in multiple sclerosis patients than controls, suggesting substantial peripheral T-cell clonal expansion. The multiple sclerosis patient group was slightly younger than the control group. Patients showed significantly higher frequencies than controls for a handful of TRBV segments, among them TRBV5-6, TRBV5-1 and TRBV20-1. Direct clustering with F measure showed strong co-clustering of samples prepared in the same batch, prompting a batch-effect correction.

Library generation was performed with PCR. Sequenced on an Illumina HiSeq 2500. To reduce PCR and sequencing biases, unique molecular identifiers were built into the TCR beta cDNA libraries. Every 1 to 10 million input T cells yielded around 500,000 cDNA molecules, meaning each molecule approximated one T cell. The patient libraries were prepared and sequenced using the same protocol as the earlier healthy control dataset. Samples belonging to the same batch were prepared together, multiplexed and sequenced on a shared HiSeq lane. As for how the authors treated the data: MIGEC handled the raw barcoded reads, throwing out single-read molecular identifier groups before consensus assembly and CDR3 extraction. Clonotype tables were post-analysed with VDJtools, and diversity was normalized by down-sampling all datasets to the smallest sample size. Repertoire overlap clustering matched CDR3 amino acid but not nucleotide sequences to correct batch-related cross-sample contamination. TCRdb's own reprocessing of the public reads used fastp at Q25 and MiXCR and kept productive beta chains. One record per CDR3 amino acid sequence lists the most common genes and DNA. These V and J calls are TCRdb output, not the study's own analysis. Within this sample are some 500,000 distinct CDR3 sequences, with roughly 45% of them counted one time only. The ten largest make up about an eighth of the sample.

Notes on this clonotype: What antigen it recognizes has not been identified. No quality values exist for individual bases; no much larger clone is one base distant.

The chain is assembled from TRBV5-1 and TRBJ1-5, with no reliable assignment of the D segment. The sequenced sample was blood. This clonotype was sampled from a girl aged 5-17 years with multiple sclerosis. The CDR3 has the sequence CASRSGKPQHF. The DNA sequence is given as TGCGCCAGCAGATCGGGTAAGCCCCAGCATTTT. The CDR3, completed at both ends by the reference TRBV5-1 and TRBJ1-5 genes, gives the full variable domain KAGVTQTPRYLIKTRGQQVTLSCSPISGHRSVSWYQQTPGQGLQFLFEYFSETQRNKGNFPGRFSGRQFSNSRSEMNVSTLELGDSALYLCASRSGKPQHFGDGTRLSIL.